This passage covers 8 T cell receptor beta chains from one sample sequenced in a study of radiation and T cells in renal cell carcinoma. This table comes from immunoSEQ multiplex PCR, and its TCRdb copy is limited to in-frame clones, with some not included. Found here are 110,000 to 150,000 clones, nearly 90% of them singletons; the top ten hold approximately 12%. As for time point: baseline pretreatment blood. The treatment here: 15 Gy SBRT to primary tumor, nephrectomy 4 weeks later. Sequenced material: blood, taken from a patient whose treatment included radiotherapy and nephrectomy. The receptors derive from a woman in her 50s with renal cell carcinoma.

The CDR3 nucleotides read TGTGCCAGCAGTAATTATAGGGGGGAAAACTATGGCTACACCTTC. Protein sequence: CASSNYRGENYGYTF. The chain links TRBV6-6 to TRBJ1-2; D is perhaps TRBD1 (6 bases). The V end was cut by 5 bases, the J end by 2 bases, with 15 bases between. This CDR3 contains 15 residues. Germline CDR1 and CDR2: MNHNY and SVGAGI (reference sequence).

The CDR3 bases are TGTGCCAGCAGTGTAGTACGGGAGCAGTACTTC. Translating it yields CASSVVREQYF. The chain carries TRBV2 and TRBJ2-7; D is undetermined. Germline CDR1 is SNHLY and CDR2 is FYNNEI. There are 11 residues in the CDR3. V was cut by 4 bases and J by 7 bases, with 8 bases left in between. Variable domain in full (rest from reference TRBV2 and TRBJ2-7): EPEVTQTPSHQVTQMGQEVILRCVPISNHLYFYWYRQILGQKVEFLVSFYNNEISEKSEIFDDQFSVERPDGSNFTLKIRSTKLEDSAMYFCASSVVREQYFGPGTRLTVT.

The chain joins TRBV7-2 to TRBJ2-1; 8 nucleotides align to TRBD1. V lost 5 bases to trimming and J lost 2 bases; unmatched junction nucleotides: 11. CDR1 and CDR2 from the germline V gene are SGHTA and FQGNSA. The CDR3 loop spans 17 amino acids. For the CDR3, the DNA is TGTGCCAGCAGCCCCGTCTCGTGGACAGGGACCTACAATGAGCAGTTCTTC. Its translation: CASSPVSWTGTYNEQFF.

About this clone: Distinct nucleotide sequences in the sample also encode this CDR3. The gene calls are TRBV5-4 and TRBJ1-2; D uncertain. The CDR3 extends over 13 amino acids. V lost 1 base and J lost 8, with 12 bases in between. Germline V gene lookup returns CDR1 SGHNT and CDR2 YYREEE (reference sequence). The CDR3 reads CASSLSGFYGYTF. CDR3 in DNA: TGTGCCAGCAGCTTGTCAGGATTCTACGGCTACACCTTC. The variable domain in full, completed from reference TRBV5-4 and TRBJ1-2, reads ETGVTQSPTHLIKTRGQQVTLRCSSQSGHNTVSWYQQALGQGPQFIFQYYREEENGRGNFPPRFSGLQFPNYSSELNVNALELDDSALYLCASSLSGFYGYTFGSGTRLTVV.

J is TRBJ2-2 and V is TRBV5-1; tentative D call: TRBD1 (6 bases). Germline lookup yields CDR1 SGHRS and CDR2 YFSETQ. Trimming left V 1 base short and J 5 bases short, with 9 bases between. The CDR3 length is 14 residues. CDR3: CASSLTGSTGELFF. CDR3 DNA sequence: TGCGCCAGCAGCTTGACAGGGTCAACCGGGGAGCTGTTTTTT.

The rearrangement links TRBV6-4 to TRBJ1-1; D is ambiguous. V lost 8 bases and J 2 bases, leaving 12 bases between the germline ends. The CDR3 has 13 amino acids. From germline, CDR1 is MRHNA and CDR2 SNTAGT. In DNA form, the CDR3 reads TGTGCCAGCGAGCACAGAACCAACACTGAAGCTTTCTTT. This gives the protein CASEHRTNTEAFF.

The rearrangement links TRBV9 to TRBJ2-1; TRBD1 might be the D (6 bases). V lost 1 base, J lost 4 bases, and 15 bases lay in between. The CDR3 is 16 amino acids. From germline, CDR1 is SGDLS and CDR2 YYNGEE. CDR3 coding DNA: TGTGCCAGCAGCGTACGCGACAGAGGGACATACAATGAGCAGTTCTTC. Translating it yields CASSVRDRGTYNEQFF.

V usage is TRBV20-1 and J usage is TRBJ2-3; D is unresolved. V was pared by 2 bases and J by 10 bases, with 10 bases between. CDR3 size: 11 residues. The germline V gene has CDR1 DFQATT and CDR2 SNEGSKA (reference sequence). CDR3: CSARSDLPQYF. The CDR3 DNA is TGCAGTGCTAGATCTGACCTACCGCAGTATTTT.